Shown below are 13 T cell receptor beta chains from a single sample sequenced in a study of T cell repertoires in cytomegalovirus infection. TCRdb re-called the reads through MiXCR, storing one row per CDR3 protein. The sample includes 510,000 or so distinct CDR3 sequences, roughly 29% seen only once; the top ten take approximately 13%. The source material was PBMCs. Every receptor here comes from a human donor in good health (CMV status not recorded). Some clones in this sample may be carry-over from other donors' samples.

There are a few counts of this clonotype. V usage is TRBV6-1 and J usage is TRBJ2-2; 7 bases match TRBD1. The CDR3 covers 16 residues. Germline V lookup: CDR1 MNHNS, CDR2 SASEGT. The V segment lost 7 bases and the J segment 4 bases; nucleotides outside the gene matches: 12. CDR3 residues: CASTLVGDRATGELFF. CDR3 sequence (DNA): TGTGCCAGCACTTTGGTGGGGGACAGAGCCACCGGGGAGCTGTTTTTT.

The V and J genes are TRBV7-9 and TRBJ2-7, with D tentatively TRBD2 (5 bases). V gave up 3 bases and J gave up 1 base, with 22 bases separating them. The V gene's germline CDR1 is SEHNR and CDR2 FQNEAQ (reference sequence). CDR3 length equals 18 residues. DNA for the CDR3: TGTGCCAGCAGCTTGGGGAACTCGGGAACGGCCGGATCCTACGAGCAGTACTTC. Its translation: CASSLGNSGTAGSYEQYF.

This clonotype was counted once. The V call is TRBV10-3, the J call TRBJ2-2; D may be TRBD2 (5 bases). CDR3 length: 12 residues. Trimming took 6 bases from V and 5 from J, leaving 7 bases between them. Per germline, CDR1 ENHRY and CDR2 SYGVKD. Here the CDR3 reads CAIRTGTGELFF. CDR3 in DNA: TGTGCCATCAGGACGGGGACCGGGGAGCTGTTTTTT.

The rearrangement uses TRBV6-2 or TRBV6-3 and TRBJ2-3; 7 bases are a match to TRBD1. In germline, CDR1 is MNHEY, CDR2 SVGEGT. The CDR3 length is 15 residues. The ends lost 6 bases at V and 1 base at J; junction bases unmatched: 7. CDR3 loop: CASRMGTVGTDTQYF. For the CDR3, the DNA is TGTGCCAGCAGGATGGGGACAGTAGGCACAGATACGCAGTATTTT.

This clonotype has more than one count but fewer than ten. The chain recombines TRBV19 with TRBJ1-2; a weak D match, TRBD1 (5 bases). The CDR3 loop spans 14 amino acids. Trimming pared 3 bases from V and 7 bases from J, leaving 15 bases between. In germline, CDR1 is LNHDA, CDR2 SQIVND (reference sequence). CDR3 bases: TGTGCCAGTAGTATCCAGGGATCCGCGTTTGGCTACACCTTC. It encodes CASSIQGSAFGYTF.

The genes are TRBV11-2 and TRBJ2-7, with a weak D call TRBD2 (5 bases). Germline V gives CDR1 SGHAT, CDR2 FQNNGV. V dropped 1 base and J dropped 1 base, with 5 bases sitting between them. The CDR3 is made up of 13 amino acids. This CDR3 is CASSLGESYEQYV. CDR3 nucleotide sequence: TGTGCCAGCAGCTTAGGGGAGTCCTACGAGCAGTACGTC.

The CDR3 DNA reads as TGCGCCAGCAGCCTCCGACTAGCGGGTACCTCTGGGGCCAACGTCCTGACTTTC. Translated, it gives CASSLRLAGTSGANVLTF. The chain combines TRBV4-1 with TRBJ2-6, with TRBD2 matching over 10 bases. The CDR3 runs to 18 residues. Germline assignment: CDR1 MGHRA and CDR2 YSYEKL. V was pared by 4 bases and J by 0 bases, with 6 bases of the junction left unmatched.

This clonotype appeared a few times. The chain is built from TRBV20-1 and TRBJ2-3; the D is unclear. The ends were cut back, 6 bases at V and 6 bases at J, with 16 bases in the middle. CDR1 DFQATT and CDR2 SNEGSKA come from the germline V gene (reference sequence). CDR3 length equals 13 residues. CDR3 in DNA: TGCAGTGCGACGAAGAGACCCGGGGATACGCAGTATTTT. This sequence encodes CSATKRPGDTQYF.

This clonotype was found a few times. V gene TRBV12-3 or TRBV12-4 combines with J gene TRBJ1-1; D possibly corresponds to TRBD1 (5 bases). The CDR3 contains 18 residues. Trimming stripped 5 bases from V and 1 base from J, with 23 bases between. The CDR3 DNA is TGTGCCAGCAGTAAAGGGGTCGCAGGTGCCCGGGGGAACACTGAAGCTTTCTTT. Amino acids: CASSKGVAGARGNTEAFF.

This clonotype was counted many times. The gene calls are TRBV6-2 or TRBV6-3 and TRBJ2-2, with a possible D match to TRBD1 (5 bases). CDR1 and CDR2 (germline): MNHEY, SVGEGT. CDR3 length: 15 residues. The V and J ends lost 2 bases and 2 bases respectively, with 9 bases between them. The DNA of the CDR3 is TGTGCCAGCAGTTACAGTGGACATAACACCGGGGAGCTGTTTTTT. It translates to CASSYSGHNTGELFF.

This clonotype has just a few counts. The chain recombines TRBV7-9 with TRBJ2-1; unclear D gene. The length of the CDR3 is 14 residues. V was clipped by 5 bases and J by 5 bases, with 13 bases between them. Germline V gene sequence: CDR1 SEHNR, CDR2 FQNEAQ (reference sequence). The CDR3 region has the DNA TGTGCCAGCAGCCCCGGGCTCCGTGACAATGAGCAGTTCTTC. This sequence encodes CASSPGLRDNEQFF.

This clonotype was detected ten times or more. The chain has TRBV7-8 and TRBJ2-3; 14 bases match TRBD2. This CDR3 contains 16 residues. CDR1 is SGHVS, CDR2 FQNEAQ, per germline. Germline trimming cut 5 bases from V and 5 bases from J; bases unmatched to any gene: 6. The CDR3 is CASSETSGRAEDTQYF. The CDR3 region has the DNA TGTGCCAGCAGCGAGACTAGCGGGAGGGCCGAAGATACGCAGTATTTT.

This clonotype occurred many times. V is TRBV7-3 and J is TRBJ2-1, with D perhaps TRBD1 (5 bases). CDR1 is SGHTA, CDR2 FQGTGA, per germline. Between the trimmed V and J ends, which lost 5 bases and 6 bases, there was a span of 14 bases. The CDR3 extends over 14 amino acids. The CDR3, as DNA: TGTGCCAGCAGCCACGGACAAGCCGGCAATGAGCAGTTCTTC. This sequence encodes CASSHGQAGNEQFF.